This T cell receptor (beta chain) came from a study of CXCR3-negative and CXCR3-positive naive CD8 T cells. Libraries were UMI-labeled 5' RACE TRB cDNA. TCRdb re-called the 5' RACE reads and gives one entry per CDR3 protein, without DNA. In all, the sample yields 69,000 or so distinct CDR3 sequences. The material sequenced was naive CXCR3- CD8+ T cells from blood. The subset here: CD45RO-CCR7+CD27+CD95- naive CD8+ T cells lacking CXCR3 (TNR3-). The source of this sequence is a human donor in good health. Some clones in this sample may be carry-over from other donors' samples.

The CDR3 here is CASSQVYAAQETQYF. V gene TRBV3-1 combines with J gene TRBJ2-5; TCRdb outputs TRBD2, but without DNA this stays unchecked. Germline V gene lookup returns CDR1 LGHDT and CDR2 YNNKEL (reference sequence). The CDR3 length is 15 residues.